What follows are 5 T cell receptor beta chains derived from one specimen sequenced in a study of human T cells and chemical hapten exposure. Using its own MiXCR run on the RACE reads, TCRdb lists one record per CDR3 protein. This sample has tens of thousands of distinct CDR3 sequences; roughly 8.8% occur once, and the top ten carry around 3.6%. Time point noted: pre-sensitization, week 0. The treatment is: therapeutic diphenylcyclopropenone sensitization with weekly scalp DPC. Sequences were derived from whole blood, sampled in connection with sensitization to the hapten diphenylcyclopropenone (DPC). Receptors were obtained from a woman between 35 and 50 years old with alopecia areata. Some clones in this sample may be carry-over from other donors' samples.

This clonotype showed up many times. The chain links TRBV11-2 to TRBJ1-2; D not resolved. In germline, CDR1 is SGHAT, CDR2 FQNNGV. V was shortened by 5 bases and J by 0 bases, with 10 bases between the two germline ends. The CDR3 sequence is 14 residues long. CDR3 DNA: TGTGCCAGCAGCCGCGGCAGTCCTAACTATGGCTACACCTTC. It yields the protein CASSRGSPNYGYTF.

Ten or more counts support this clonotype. The chain's CDR3 is CASSEVGGWTYGYTF. The DNA for the CDR3 is TGTGCCAGCAGTGAAGTCGGGGGATGGACTTATGGCTACACCTTC. This chain joins TRBV6-1 and TRBJ1-2; D might be TRBD1 (5 bases). This CDR3 spans 15 amino acids. Germline assignment: CDR1 MNHNS and CDR2 SASEGT. V was trimmed by 1 base and J by 5 bases, leaving 14 bases between them.

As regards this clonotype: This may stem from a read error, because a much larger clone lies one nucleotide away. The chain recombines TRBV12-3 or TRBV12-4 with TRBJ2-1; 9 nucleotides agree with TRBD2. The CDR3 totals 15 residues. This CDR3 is CASSPTSGSFNEQFF. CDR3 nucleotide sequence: TGTGCCAGCAGCCCGACTAGCGGCTCCTTCAATGAGCAGTTCTTC.

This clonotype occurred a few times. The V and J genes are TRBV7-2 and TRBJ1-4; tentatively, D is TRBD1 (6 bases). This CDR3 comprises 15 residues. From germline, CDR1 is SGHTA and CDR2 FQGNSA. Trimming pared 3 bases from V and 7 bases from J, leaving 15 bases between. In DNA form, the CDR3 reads TGTGCCAGCAGCTTTTGGGGGCTAATGGGTGAAAAACTGTTTTTT. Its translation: CASSFWGLMGEKLFF.

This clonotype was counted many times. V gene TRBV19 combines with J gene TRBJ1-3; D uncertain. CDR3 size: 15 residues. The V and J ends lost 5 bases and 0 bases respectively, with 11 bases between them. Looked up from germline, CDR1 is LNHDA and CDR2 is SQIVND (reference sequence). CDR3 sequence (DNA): TGTGCCAGTAGTCCCTCGGGAGACTCTGGAAACACCATATATTTT. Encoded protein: CASSPSGDSGNTIYF. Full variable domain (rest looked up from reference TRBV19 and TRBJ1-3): DGGITQSPKYLFRKEGQNVTLSCEQNLNHDAMYWYRQDPGQGLRLIYYSQIVNDFQKGDIAEGYSVSREKKESFPLTVTSAQKNPTAFYLCASSPSGDSGNTIYFGEGSWLTVV.